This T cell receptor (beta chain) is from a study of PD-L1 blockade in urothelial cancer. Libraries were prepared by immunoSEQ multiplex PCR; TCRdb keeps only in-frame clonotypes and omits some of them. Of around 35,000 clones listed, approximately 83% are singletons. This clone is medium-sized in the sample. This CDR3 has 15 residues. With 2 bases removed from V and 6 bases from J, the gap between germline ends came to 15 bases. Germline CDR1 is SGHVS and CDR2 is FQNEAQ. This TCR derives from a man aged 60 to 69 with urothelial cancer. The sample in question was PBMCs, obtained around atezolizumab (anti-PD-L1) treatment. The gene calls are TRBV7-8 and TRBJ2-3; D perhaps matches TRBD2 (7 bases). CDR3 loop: CASSLLGGAADTQYF. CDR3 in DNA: TGTGCCAGCAGCTTATTAGGGGGGGCCGCCGATACGCAGTATTTT.